The 15 T cell receptor beta chains listed next were all sequenced from one sample in a study of blood T cell repertoires in COVID-19. Data came from immunoSEQ multiplex PCR; TCRdb stores just in-frame clones and leaves some out. The repertoire consists of tens of thousands of clones, with about 90% occurring once and the leading ten covering approximately 1.9%. Input material: peripheral blood. The receptor source for this set is a woman aged 80 or over with active or convalescent COVID-19.

V is TRBV5-1 and J is TRBJ1-2; possibly TRBD1 for D (6 bases). CDR1 SGHRS and CDR2 YFSETQ come from the germline V gene. V dropped 0 bases and J dropped 0 bases, with 15 bases sitting between them. The CDR3 has 17 amino acids. DNA for the CDR3: TGCGCCAGCAGCTTGGAGGGCAGGGGCCCCTCTAACTATGGCTACACCTTC. It yields the protein CASSLEGRGPSNYGYTF.

V usage is TRBV2 and J usage is TRBJ1-2; 7 nucleotides agree with TRBD1. The V segment lost 8 bases and the J segment 3 bases; nucleotides outside the gene matches: 9. This CDR3 is built from 14 residues. CDR1 and CDR2 from the germline V gene are SNHLY and FYNNEI. The CDR3 is CASAEGQGDYGYTF. DNA of the CDR3: TGTGCCAGCGCCGAGGGGCAGGGGGACTATGGCTACACCTTC.

The J gene is TRBJ2-1, the V gene TRBV20-1; 12 positions agree with TRBD2. Per germline, CDR1 DFQATT and CDR2 SNEGSKA (reference sequence). This CDR3 has 11 amino acids. Unmatched junction bases numbered 6, after V lost 6 bases and J lost 15 bases. CDR3 nucleotide sequence: TGCAGTGCCACGCTAGCGGGGGGGCGGTTCTTC. Translating it yields CSATLAGGRFF.

V usage is TRBV19 and J usage is TRBJ1-2; TRBD1 matches 9 bases. CDR1 LNHDA and CDR2 SQIVND come from the germline V gene (reference sequence). The CDR3 is made up of 14 amino acids. The V gene end was trimmed by 4 bases and the J gene end by 3 bases; junction bases not matched to a gene: 3. The CDR3 loop is CASSTDRGYYGYTF. CDR3 bases: TGTGCCAGTAGTACGGACAGGGGATACTATGGCTACACCTTC. Full variable domain (missing parts from reference TRBV19 and TRBJ1-2): DGGITQSPKYLFRKEGQNVTLSCEQNLNHDAMYWYRQDPGQGLRLIYYSQIVNDFQKGDIAEGYSVSREKKESFPLTVTSAQKNPTAFYLCASSTDRGYYGYTFGSGTRLTVV.

The chain recombines TRBV19 with TRBJ2-2, with 9 nucleotides matching TRBD2. V trimming: 11 bases; J trimming: 7 bases; junction bases outside the gene matches: 11. Germline lookup yields CDR1 LNHDA and CDR2 SQIVND (reference sequence). The length of the CDR3 is 14 residues. CDR3 loop: CAGGASGTFGELFF. As DNA, the CDR3 is TGTGCCGGGGGGGCTAGCGGGACTTTCGGGGAGCTGTTTTTT.

The chain employs TRBV4-2 and TRBJ2-7, with 7 nucleotides matching TRBD1. The V and J ends lost 2 bases and 0 bases, in that order; junction bases with no gene match: 7. CDR1 LGHNA and CDR2 YNFKEQ come from the germline V gene. This CDR3 is 16 amino acids long. CDR3 protein: CASSQRTGTNSYEQYF. DNA of the CDR3: TGTGCCAGCAGCCAACGGACAGGCACTAACTCCTACGAGCAGTACTTC.

V gene TRBV4-3 combines with J gene TRBJ1-6; D uncertain. The germline V gene encodes CDR1 LGHNA and CDR2 YSLEER. The CDR3 covers 17 residues. V lost 0 bases and J lost 0, with 9 bases in between. CDR3 bases: TGCGCCAGCAGCCAAGAGATACTCCGCTCCTATAATTCACCCCTCCACTTT. Its translation is CASSQEILRSYNSPLHF.

This clone was observed a single time. This rearrangement joins TRBV18 to TRBJ1-2; 9 positions agree with TRBD1. The CDR3 has 14 residues. The germline V gene encodes CDR1 KGHSH and CDR2 LQKENI. The V gene end was trimmed by 4 bases and the J gene end by 1 base; junction bases not matched to a gene: 1. Written as DNA, the CDR3 is TGTGCCAGCTCACAGACAGGGGGTAACTATGGCTACACCTTC. Translation: CASSQTGGNYGYTF. The full variable domain, completed using reference TRBV18 and TRBJ1-2, is NAGVMQNPRHLVRRRGQEARLRCSPMKGHSHVYWYRQLPEEGLKFMVYLQKENIIDESGMPKERFSAEFPKEGPSILRIQQVVRGDSAAYFCASSQTGGNYGYTFGSGTRLTVV.

V is TRBV19 and J is TRBJ2-1, with D perhaps matching TRBD2 (5 bases). CDR3 size: 15 residues. The germline V gene encodes CDR1 LNHDA and CDR2 SQIVND (reference sequence). Trimming left V 1 base short and J 6 bases short, with 13 bases between. The CDR3 sequence is CASSIGILEGNEQFF. For the CDR3, the DNA is TGTGCCAGTAGTATAGGGATCCTTGAGGGCAATGAGCAGTTCTTC.

V usage is TRBV7-2 and J usage is TRBJ2-3; 8 nucleotides match TRBD2. V dropped 4 bases and J dropped 0; count of bases not matched to a gene: 6. The CDR3 length is 16 residues. Germline V CDR1 and CDR2: SGHTA, FQGNSA. The CDR3 here is CASSSGLEISTDTQYF. The CDR3 nucleotides read TGTGCCAGCAGCTCGGGACTAGAGATCAGCACAGATACGCAGTATTTT.

This clone was seen only once. The J gene is TRBJ2-2, the V gene TRBV6-1; D ambiguous. Deletions cut 3 bases from V and 7 bases from J, with 15 bases between. Germline CDR1 reads MNHNS; CDR2 reads SASEGT. This CDR3 region has 15 residues. In DNA form, the CDR3 reads TGTGCCAGCAGTGAGCCTTTGGGCCGCATCGGGGAGCTGTTTTTT. Encoded protein: CASSEPLGRIGELFF.

The chain carries TRBV12-5 and TRBJ2-7; 10 nucleotides align to TRBD1. V lost 0 bases to trimming and J lost 2 bases; unmatched junction nucleotides: 1. The CDR3 loop spans 15 amino acids. The V gene's germline CDR1 is LGHNT and CDR2 FRNRAP. The CDR3 nucleotides read TGTGCTAGTGGTTTGGTAGGGACAGGGGCCTACGAGCAGTACTTC. Its protein product is CASGLVGTGAYEQYF.

The genes are TRBV19 and TRBJ2-1, with 7 bases identical to TRBD2. Germline CDR1 and CDR2: LNHDA and SQIVND (reference sequence). The length of the CDR3 is 14 residues. Germline trimming cut 1 base from V and 8 bases from J; bases unmatched to any gene: 5. Here the CDR3 DNA reads TGTGCCAGTAGTATAGCGGCGGGAGCGGATGAGCAGTTCTTC. Encoded protein: CASSIAAGADEQFF.

The table lists this clone with a few counts. V and J are TRBV7-3 and TRBJ2-2, with 7 bases lining up with TRBD2. The CDR3 length is 15 residues. Germline assignment: CDR1 SGHTA and CDR2 FQGTGA. J was trimmed by 6 bases and V by 3 bases; bases with no gene match: 7. In DNA, the CDR3 is TGTGCCAGCAGCTTGAGCGGGATTGATCCCGGGGAGCTGTTTTTT. Translation gives CASSLSGIDPGELFF.

V usage is TRBV5-1 and J usage is TRBJ1-1, with 8 nucleotides matching TRBD1. Losses at the gene ends were 2 bases for V and 11 bases for J; bases not matched to a gene: 11. Germline V lookup: CDR1 SGHRS, CDR2 YFSETQ. The CDR3 runs to 14 residues. The CDR3 DNA is TGCGCCAGCAGCTTTTACACCAGGACAGGGAAGGCTTTCTTT. Its protein is CASSFYTRTGKAFF.